The 8 T cell receptor beta chains below all came from one sample that was sequenced in a study of memory CD4+ T cells and cytomegalovirus serostatus. Clones were sequenced by immunoSEQ multiplex PCR, and TCRdb holds only the in-frame ones, with some missing. This table has approximately 50,000 clones, roughly 78% appearing once. Single viable CD3+CD4+CD8-CD45RO+ cells were sorted as the memory CD4+ T cells. The sample was memory CD4+ T cells from blood. These receptors originate from an adult in good health and CMV-seronegative.

V gene TRBV6-1 combines with J gene TRBJ2-4; 8 nucleotides agree with TRBD1. The CDR3 runs to 14 residues. The V and J ends lost 5 bases and 3 bases, in that order; junction bases with no gene match: 3. Germline-derived CDR1 and CDR2 are MNHNS and SASEGT. CDR3 region: CASSLQGDKNIQYF. In DNA, the CDR3 is TGTGCCAGCAGTCTACAGGGGGACAAAAACATTCAGTACTTC.

The V and J genes are TRBV5-1 and TRBJ2-3; perhaps TRBD2 as D (6 bases). Between the trimmed V and J ends, which lost 5 bases and 0 bases, there was a span of 7 bases. The germline V gene encodes CDR1 SGHRS and CDR2 YFSETQ. The CDR3 length is 13 residues. This CDR3 is CASRGTSTDTQYF. The CDR3 coding sequence is TGCGCCAGCAGGGGGACTAGCACAGATACGCAGTATTTT.

The chain recombines TRBV7-8 with TRBJ1-1, with unresolved D. Trimming took off 5 bases at V and 2 bases at J, with 6 bases between the two ends. This CDR3 comprises 12 residues. The germline CDR1 and CDR2 sequences are SGHVS and FQNEAQ. This CDR3 reads CASSPPNTEAFF. CDR3 nucleotides: TGTGCCAGCAGCCCCCCCAACACTGAAGCTTTCTTT. The whole variable domain, filled in from reference TRBV7-8 and TRBJ1-1, reads GAGVSQSPRYKVAKRGQDVALRCDPISGHVSLFWYQQALGQGPEFLTYFQNEAQLDKSGLPSDRFFAERPEGSVSTLKIQRTQQEDSAVYLCASSPPNTEAFFGQGTRLTVV.

This rearrangement joins TRBV7-9 to TRBJ2-1, with 9 bases matching TRBD2. V shed 0 bases, J shed 6 bases, and the junction held 9 bases outside the gene matches. Germline V gene data show CDR1 as SEHNR and CDR2 as FQNEAQ (reference sequence). This CDR3 has 17 amino acids. CDR3 DNA sequence: TGTGCCAGCAGCTTAGCGCGACTAGCGGCCGTTTCCAATGAGCAGTTCTTC. This codes for CASSLARLAAVSNEQFF. The full variable domain, with the rest looked up from reference TRBV7-9 and TRBJ2-1, is DTGVSQNPRHKITKRGQNVTFRCDPISEHNRLYWYRQTLGQGPEFLTYFQNEAQLEKSRLLSDRFSAERPKGSFSTLEIQRTEQGDSAMYLCASSLARLAAVSNEQFFGPGTRLTVL.

The CDR3 protein is CASSQGGTAFSYEQYF. The CDR3 nucleotides are TGTGCCAGCAGCCAAGGCGGGACAGCCTTCTCCTACGAGCAGTACTTC. V and J are TRBV14 and TRBJ2-7, with a tentative D call TRBD1 (7 bases). CDR3 size: 16 residues. The germline V gene encodes CDR1 SGHDN and CDR2 FVKESK. V gave up 1 base and J gave up 0 bases, with 13 bases separating them.

The V gene is TRBV30, the J gene TRBJ2-2, with a tentative D call TRBD2 (5 bases). The germline gives CDR1 GTSNPN, CDR2 SVGIG (reference sequence). The CDR3 covers 13 residues. Trimming cost V 0 bases and J 3 bases, with 5 bases left between them. CDR3 residues: CAWSVLDTGELFF. The CDR3 DNA follows: TGTGCCTGGAGTGTACTAGACACCGGGGAGCTGTTTTTT.

The J gene is TRBJ2-7, the V gene TRBV28; TRBD1 agrees at 8 bases. The CDR3 has 18 residues. V lost 6 bases to trimming and J lost 1 base; unmatched junction nucleotides: 17. Per germline, CDR1 MDHEN and CDR2 SYDVKM. The chain's CDR3 is CASRATGVFGGKSYEQYF. CDR3 coding DNA: TGTGCCAGCAGAGCGACAGGGGTCTTTGGGGGAAAGTCCTACGAGCAGTACTTC.

This rearrangement joins TRBV7-9 to TRBJ2-7; D not certain. Germline V CDR1 and CDR2: SEHNR, FQNEAQ (reference sequence). The CDR3 has 12 residues. V shed 1 base and J shed 4 bases, with 5 bases lying between them. CDR3 loop: CASSLEMYEQYF. The CDR3 region has the DNA TGTGCCAGCAGCTTAGAGATGTACGAGCAGTACTTC. Combining the CDR3 with reference TRBV7-9 and TRBJ2-7 gives the whole variable domain DTGVSQNPRHKITKRGQNVTFRCDPISEHNRLYWYRQTLGQGPEFLTYFQNEAQLEKSRLLSDRFSAERPKGSFSTLEIQRTEQGDSAMYLCASSLEMYEQYFGPGTRLTVT.